This T cell receptor beta chain came from a study of shared clonotypes between healthy human individuals. Across the study: The donors, a couple of women and a few men, were aged 18 to 49. Per donor, three plates held CD4 naive cells, three held CD4 memory, two held CD8 naive and one held CD8 memory. Study-level findings and limits: Incomplete sequencing of sorted subsets was indicated by rarefaction despite large depth. Generally, naive subsets came out with larger estimated richness than memory subsets.

This clone has a single count. Its specificity is not known. CD8 cells regarded as naive lacked CD45RO, were positively chosen for CCR7, and omitted terminally differentiated effector memory CD45RA+ cells. Profiled with immunoSEQ multiplex PCR; TCRdb holds only in-frame clones, not every one. This table holds around 700,000 clones, about 91% found once. The CDR3 contains 14 residues. Germline CDR1 SEHNR, CDR2 FQNEAQ (reference sequence). The V gene lost 5 bases and the J gene lost 5 bases, with 15 bases spanning the gap. The chain combines TRBV7-9 with TRBJ2-5; D is undetermined. The sequence derives from a man younger than 40 in good health. Specimen: naive CD8+ T cells sorted from blood. The CDR3 region has the DNA TGTGCCAGCAGCCACGCAAACTACCCGGAGACCCAGTACTTC. Protein product: CASSHANYPETQYF.